Each of the 21 T cell receptor beta chains below was sequenced from the same sample in a study of OX40 agonist ivuxolimab in advanced cancers. TCRdb's copy holds only in-frame clones and misses some; the assay was immunoSEQ multiplex PCR. Of about 69,000 clones in the sample, about 83% are singletons; the top ten hold 6.1%. This sample comprised CD4+ or CD8+ T cells sorted from blood, obtained in a trial of the OX40 agonist ivuxolimab. Source of these receptors: an adult with an advanced solid tumor such as melanoma, head and neck, liver or kidney cancer.

The rearrangement joins TRBV10-3 to TRBJ1-6, with a possible D match to TRBD1 (5 bases). This CDR3 has 15 amino acids. V was shortened by 0 bases and J by 10 bases, with 13 bases between the two germline ends. Germline CDR1 reads ENHRY; CDR2 reads SYGVKD. CDR3 sequence: CAISESAGRGSPLHF. DNA of the CDR3: TGTGCCATCAGTGAGTCCGCAGGGAGAGGGTCACCCCTCCACTTT.

J is TRBJ1-2 and V is TRBV18, with TRBD1 identical over 9 bases. The CDR3 length is 14 residues. From germline, CDR1 is KGHSH and CDR2 LQKENI. V was clipped by 3 bases and J by 5 bases; unmatched bases: 4. The CDR3 DNA follows: TGTGCCAGCTCACCCCTACAGGGGGCTTATGGCTACACCTTC. Amino acids: CASSPLQGAYGYTF.

The gene calls are TRBV14 and TRBJ2-7; D unresolved. CDR1 and CDR2 (germline): SGHDN, FVKESK. This CDR3 contains 15 residues. V was pared by 0 bases and J by 1 base, with 10 bases between. The CDR3 loop reads CASSQDTTVSYEQYF. CDR3 DNA: TGTGCCAGCAGCCAAGATACGACGGTTTCCTACGAGCAGTACTTC.

The chain joins TRBV30 to TRBJ2-3; a possible D gene is TRBD2 (5 bases). Trimming shortened V by 1 base and J by 3 bases, and 17 bases separated the two germline ends. Germline V CDR1 and CDR2: GTSNPN, SVGIG (reference sequence). This CDR3 is 16 amino acids long. CDR3 nucleotides: TGTGCCTGGAGTGCGGGTTTCGGGAAGCGGACAGATACGCAGTATTTT. Translating gives CAWSAGFGKRTDTQYF.

The chain combines TRBV6-5 with TRBJ2-7; D is unresolved. CDR3 size: 11 residues. Germline-derived CDR1 and CDR2 are MNHEY and SVGAGI. Trimming left V 5 bases short and J 3 bases short, with 5 bases between. CDR3 sequence: CASSKGYEQYF. The CDR3 DNA follows: TGTGCCAGCAGTAAGGGCTACGAGCAGTACTTC.

The rearrangement uses TRBV5-4 and TRBJ2-5; TRBD2 matches at 10 bases. CDR1 SGHNT and CDR2 YYREEE come from the germline V gene (reference sequence). The CDR3 is 18 amino acids. V lost 0 bases, J lost 4 bases, and 12 bases stayed unmatched. The CDR3 here is CASSLAVSGRAVGETQYF. The CDR3 DNA reads TGTGCCAGCAGCTTGGCCGTGAGCGGGAGGGCCGTAGGAGAGACCCAGTACTTC.

Remarks on this clone: Distinct nucleotide sequences in the sample also encode this CDR3. This rearrangement joins TRBV7-2 to TRBJ2-3; D might be TRBD1 or TRBD2, each matching 5 bases. This CDR3 region has 12 residues. Germline CDR1 and CDR2: SGHTA and FQGNSA. V lost 2 bases to trimming and J lost 6 bases, with 6 bases between them. The chain's CDR3 is CASSLWGDTQYF. CDR3 nucleotides: TGTGCCAGCAGCTTATGGGGGGATACGCAGTATTTT.

This chain links TRBV7-9 with TRBJ1-3; no clear D. The CDR3 extends over 15 amino acids. Trimming cost V 5 bases and J 1 base, with 12 bases left between them. CDR1 and CDR2 (germline): SEHNR, FQNEAQ (reference sequence). This CDR3 is CASSLDAVSGNTIYF. For the CDR3, the DNA is TGTGCCAGCAGCCTAGACGCGGTGTCTGGAAACACCATATATTTT. The full variable domain, with the rest looked up from reference TRBV7-9 and TRBJ1-3, is DTGVSQNPRHKITKRGQNVTFRCDPISEHNRLYWYRQTLGQGPEFLTYFQNEAQLEKSRLLSDRFSAERPKGSFSTLEIQRTEQGDSAMYLCASSLDAVSGNTIYFGEGSWLTVV.

This chain joins TRBV10-3 and TRBJ2-1; 13 nucleotides align to TRBD2. The CDR3 has 15 residues. Germline lookup yields CDR1 ENHRY and CDR2 SYGVKD. Losses at the gene ends were 6 bases for V and 7 bases for J; bases not matched to a gene: 6. The CDR3, as DNA: TGTGCCATCAGCCCGACTAGCGGGGGGCCTAATGAGCAGTTCTTC. Translation: CAISPTSGGPNEQFF.

The chain combines TRBV5-8 with TRBJ1-1; possible D gene TRBD1, 5 bases. The CDR3 contains 14 residues. V was trimmed by 5 bases and J by 1 base, leaving 12 bases between them. The germline CDR1 and CDR2 sequences are SGHTS and YDEGEE. The CDR3 sequence is CASRRRDGNTEAFF. CDR3 in DNA: TGTGCCAGCAGACGCCGGGACGGGAACACTGAAGCTTTCTTT.

This rearrangement joins TRBV30 to TRBJ2-5; D is unresolved. Trimming took off 2 bases at V and 5 bases at J, with 9 bases between the two ends. CDR1 is GTSNPN, CDR2 SVGIG, per germline (reference sequence). CDR3 length: 12 amino acids. CDR3 residues: CAWSLYGETQYF. In DNA, the CDR3 is TGTGCCTGGAGTCTTTACGGGGAGACCCAGTACTTC.

This chain uses TRBV7-2 with TRBJ1-2; 7 bases line up with TRBD1. V was clipped by 1 base and J by 4 bases; unmatched bases: 6. The CDR3 consists of 15 residues. CDR1 and CDR2 (germline): SGHTA, FQGNSA. CDR3 nucleotide sequence: TGTGCCAGCAGCTTAGGGCTCAGGGGGACCTATGGCTACACCTTC. It is translated as CASSLGLRGTYGYTF.

The CDR3 region is CASSEGGSDTEAFF. CDR3 nucleotides: TGTGCCAGCTCAGAGGGGGGCTCGGACACTGAAGCTTTCTTT. The V call is TRBV18, the J call TRBJ1-1; D possibly corresponds to TRBD1 (6 bases). The CDR3 runs 14 residues. Trimming stripped 5 bases from V and 3 bases from J, with 13 bases between. Germline CDR1 KGHSH, CDR2 LQKENI.

The chain is built from TRBV6-5 and TRBJ1-4, with 7 bases fitting TRBD1. This CDR3 is 13 amino acids long. The germline gives CDR1 MNHEY, CDR2 SVGAGI. V gave up 6 bases and J gave up 5 bases; unmatched junction bases: 3. CDR3 sequence reads: CASRGTVNEKLFF. In DNA, the CDR3 is TGTGCCAGCAGGGGGACAGTCAATGAAAAACTGTTTTTT.

The V gene is TRBV29-1, the J gene TRBJ2-7, with TRBD1 identical over 7 bases. Germline V lookup: CDR1 SQVTM, CDR2 ANQGSEA. J was trimmed by 3 bases and V by 4 bases; bases with no gene match: 3. There are 12 residues in the CDR3. CDR3 nucleotide sequence: TGCAGCGTTGCGACAGGGCTCTACGAGCAGTACTTC. Its protein is CSVATGLYEQYF.

This chain links TRBV6-6 with TRBJ1-1, with 7 bases lining up with TRBD1. Trimming cost V 0 bases and J 1 base; bases outside gene matches: 2. The CDR3 loop spans 15 amino acids. Germline V gives CDR1 MNHNY, CDR2 SVGAGI (reference sequence). The CDR3 loop is CASSYSTGRNTEAFF. The DNA of the CDR3 is TGTGCCAGCAGTTACTCGACAGGGCGGAACACTGAAGCTTTCTTT.

There are a few counts of this clone. This sequence joins TRBV11-2 and TRBJ1-1; the D is unclear. The ends were cut back, 5 bases at V and 6 bases at J, with 13 bases in the middle. There are 13 residues in the CDR3. Per germline, CDR1 SGHAT and CDR2 FQNNGV. This chain's CDR3 is CASSRWGVAEAFF. The DNA of the CDR3 is TGTGCCAGCAGCCGATGGGGAGTGGCTGAAGCTTTCTTT.

The V and J genes are TRBV19 and TRBJ1-1, with 11 bases that match TRBD1. The length of the CDR3 is 15 residues. V gave up 5 bases and J gave up 5 bases; unmatched junction bases: 7. From germline, CDR1 is LNHDA and CDR2 SQIVND (reference sequence). This CDR3 reads CASSFGQGAMTEAFF. The CDR3 nucleotides read TGTGCCAGTAGTTTTGGACAGGGGGCCATGACTGAAGCTTTCTTT.

The chain uses TRBV2 and TRBJ2-1, with D perhaps TRBD1 (6 bases). Per germline, CDR1 SNHLY and CDR2 FYNNEI. This CDR3 comprises 15 residues. Trimming pared 1 base from V and 4 bases from J, leaving 11 bases between. The CDR3 region has the DNA TGTGCCAGCAGTGAAGGGACAGTTCAATACAATGAGCAGTTCTTC. Translation: CASSEGTVQYNEQFF.

V is TRBV19 and J is TRBJ1-1; unclear D gene. The CDR3 runs to 15 residues. V was cut by 7 bases and J by 1 base, with 16 bases left in between. Germline CDR1 reads LNHDA; CDR2 reads SQIVND (reference sequence). Here the CDR3 reads CASTVGTSRNTEAFF. The CDR3 DNA follows: TGTGCCAGTACTGTGGGAACTTCGCGGAACACTGAAGCTTTCTTT. The variable domain in full, completed from reference TRBV19 and TRBJ1-1, reads DGGITQSPKYLFRKEGQNVTLSCEQNLNHDAMYWYRQDPGQGLRLIYYSQIVNDFQKGDIAEGYSVSREKKESFPLTVTSAQKNPTAFYLCASTVGTSRNTEAFFGQGTRLTVV.

This chain joins TRBV27 and TRBJ2-1; the match to TRBD1 covers 10 bases. Germline CDR1 and CDR2: MNHEY and SMNVEV (reference sequence). There are 14 residues in the CDR3. V shed 4 bases and J 3 bases; nucleotides not matched to a gene: 0. CDR3 in DNA: TGTGCCAGCAGTTGGGACAGGGGCTACAATGAGCAGTTCTTC. Translating gives CASSWDRGYNEQFF.